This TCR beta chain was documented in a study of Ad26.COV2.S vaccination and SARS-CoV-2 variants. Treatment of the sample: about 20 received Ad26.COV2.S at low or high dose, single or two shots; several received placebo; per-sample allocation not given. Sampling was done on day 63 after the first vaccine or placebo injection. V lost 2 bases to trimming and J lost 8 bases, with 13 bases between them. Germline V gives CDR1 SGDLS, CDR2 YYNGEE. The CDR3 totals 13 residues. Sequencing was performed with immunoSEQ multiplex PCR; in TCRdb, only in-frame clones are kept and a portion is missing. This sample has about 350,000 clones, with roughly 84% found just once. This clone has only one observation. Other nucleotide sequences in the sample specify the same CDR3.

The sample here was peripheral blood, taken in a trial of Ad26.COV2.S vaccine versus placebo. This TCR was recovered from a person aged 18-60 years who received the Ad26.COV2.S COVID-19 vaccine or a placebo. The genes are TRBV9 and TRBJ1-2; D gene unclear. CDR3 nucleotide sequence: TGTGCCAGCAGCGTCGACCAAGCGGGGGGCTACACCTTC. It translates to CASSVDQAGGYTF.